Listed here are 24 T cell receptor beta chains from one sample, sequenced in a study of OX40 agonist ivuxolimab in advanced cancers. Sequencing was performed with immunoSEQ multiplex PCR; in TCRdb, only in-frame clones are kept and a portion is missing. The sample has around 62,000 clones, roughly 88% seen once. The starting material was CD4+ or CD8+ T cells sorted from blood, obtained in a trial of the OX40 agonist ivuxolimab. Source of these receptors: an adult with an advanced solid tumor such as melanoma, head and neck, liver or kidney cancer.

The CDR3 sequence: CASSFPAGGGSQETQYF. The CDR3 DNA reads as TGTGCCAGCAGCTTTCCCGCGGGCGGGGGGTCCCAAGAGACCCAGTACTTC. The chain combines TRBV11-2 with TRBJ2-5; 8 nucleotides agree with TRBD2. V was pared by 3 bases and J by 1 base, with 10 bases of the junction left unmatched. From germline, CDR1 is SGHAT and CDR2 FQNNGV. This CDR3 is 17 amino acids long.

J is TRBJ1-3 and V is TRBV28, with D hard to call. Trimming shortened V by 5 bases and J by 3 bases, and 14 bases separated the two germline ends. Germline CDR1 reads MDHEN; CDR2 reads SYDVKM. CDR3 length: 15 amino acids. Here the CDR3 reads CASSPVDGDGNTIYF. As DNA, the CDR3 is TGTGCCAGCAGTCCCGTAGACGGGGATGGAAACACCATATATTTT.

The chain recombines TRBV5-4 with TRBJ1-2; TRBD1 matches at 7 bases. The V segment lost 3 bases and the J segment 7 bases; nucleotides outside the gene matches: 9. CDR1 SGHNT and CDR2 YYREEE come from the germline V gene (reference sequence). The CDR3 extends over 14 amino acids. CDR3 coding DNA: TGTGCCAGCAGCTCCAGGGACAGAATAAGTGGCTACACCTTC. Encoded protein: CASSSRDRISGYTF. Full variable domain (missing parts from reference TRBV5-4 and TRBJ1-2): ETGVTQSPTHLIKTRGQQVTLRCSSQSGHNTVSWYQQALGQGPQFIFQYYREEENGRGNFPPRFSGLQFPNYSSELNVNALELDDSALYLCASSSRDRISGYTFGSGTRLTVV.

This chain connects TRBV5-1 to TRBJ1-4, with D hard to call. Germline V gives CDR1 SGHRS, CDR2 YFSETQ. This CDR3 comprises 13 residues. Trimming removed 4 bases at V and 4 bases at J, with 8 bases between. CDR3: CASSQLDNEKLFF. CDR3 DNA: TGCGCCAGCAGCCAGCTTGATAATGAAAAACTGTTTTTT.

The chain's CDR3 is CASSEGGGGNEKLFF. The CDR3 DNA sequence: TGTGCCAGCAGTGAGGGGGGAGGGGGTAATGAAAAACTGTTTTTT. The genes are TRBV2 and TRBJ1-4, with D tentatively TRBD1 (6 bases). Trimming took off 3 bases at V and 4 bases at J, with 12 bases between the two ends. Germline loops: CDR1 SNHLY, CDR2 FYNNEI. The CDR3 totals 15 residues.

This rearrangement joins TRBV19 to TRBJ1-6, with D uncertain. V lost 3 bases and J 6 bases, leaving 6 bases between the germline ends. The CDR3 runs to 13 residues. The V gene's germline CDR1 is LNHDA and CDR2 SQIVND (reference sequence). CDR3 residues: CASSIAVNSPLHF. The CDR3 DNA follows: TGTGCCAGTAGTATCGCCGTTAATTCACCCCTCCACTTT.

CDR3 in DNA: TGCGCCAGCAGCTCGGTCCCGGGACAGGGGTGGAACACTGAAGCTTTCTTT. Amino acid sequence: CASSSVPGQGWNTEAFF. The J gene is TRBJ1-1, the V gene TRBV5-1, with 10 bases fitting TRBD1. The CDR3 length is 17 residues. Germline CDR1 is SGHRS and CDR2 is YFSETQ. Trimming took 3 bases from V and 1 from J; bases not matched to a gene: 9.

This sequence joins TRBV6-6 and TRBJ2-2; 11 nucleotides agree with TRBD2. Per the germline V gene, CDR1 is MNHNY and CDR2 is SVGAGI (reference sequence). V shed 6 bases and J 6 bases; nucleotides not matched to a gene: 6. The CDR3 has 15 amino acids. This CDR3 is CASRIAGGQSGELFF. The DNA of the CDR3 is TGTGCCAGCAGGATAGCGGGGGGGCAGTCCGGGGAGCTGTTTTTT.

With respect to this clone: An end of the junction does not agree with germline; a read error may underlie this. V usage is TRBV7-8 and J usage is TRBJ1-1, with D unclear. Looked up from germline, CDR1 is SGHVS and CDR2 is FQNEAQ. The CDR3 is 12 residues long. The CDR3 loop reads CASRPTRGYASF. The CDR3, as DNA: TGTGCCAGCAGACCTACTCGGGGTTATGCTTCCTTT.

V gene TRBV7-2 combines with J gene TRBJ2-1, with D unclear. Deletions cut 5 bases from V and 7 bases from J, with 18 bases between. Per the germline V gene, CDR1 is SGHTA and CDR2 is FQGNSA. The CDR3 has 15 amino acids. This chain's CDR3 is CASSISPAIGNEQFF. The CDR3 DNA follows: TGTGCCAGCAGCATCAGCCCAGCGATAGGGAATGAGCAGTTCTTC. The whole variable domain, filled in from reference TRBV7-2 and TRBJ2-1, reads GAGVSQSPSNKVTEKGKDVELRCDPISGHTALYWYRQSLGQGLEFLIYFQGNSAPDKSGLPSDRFSAERTGGSVSTLTIQRTQQEDSAVYLCASSISPAIGNEQFFGPGTRLTVL.

Regarding this clone: The junction departs from the called germline gene at one end, perhaps through a read error. The same CDR3 arises from other DNA sequences in this sample as well. This sequence joins TRBV4-2 and TRBJ1-2; D is uncertain. Germline V gene lookup returns CDR1 LGHNA and CDR2 YNFKEQ. The CDR3 contains 14 residues. Here the CDR3 reads CASSPPVAHYGYTF. The CDR3 DNA reads as TGTGCCAGCAGCCCCCCTGTTGCGCACTATGGTTACACCTTC.

The rearrangement links TRBV6-5 to TRBJ2-7, with D possibly TRBD2 on 5 matching bases. Germline V gene sequence: CDR1 MNHEY, CDR2 SVGAGI. V lost 2 bases and J lost 6, with 14 bases in between. This CDR3 has 14 residues. CDR3 region: CASSYIGDAAEQYF. In DNA form, the CDR3 reads TGTGCCAGCAGTTACATCGGGGATGCGGCCGAGCAGTACTTC.

In its sample, this clone ranks as medium-sized (0.01 to 0.1%). The rearrangement uses TRBV15 and TRBJ1-5; D not resolved. V was clipped by 6 bases and J by 4 bases, with 13 bases between them. CDR1 is LNHNV and CDR2 is YYDKDF in the germline V gene (reference sequence). The length of the CDR3 is 14 residues. The CDR3 sequence is CATRSESRNQPQHF. The CDR3, as DNA: TGTGCCACCAGGAGCGAAAGTAGAAATCAGCCCCAGCATTTT. Together with reference TRBV15 and TRBJ1-5, the CDR3 gives the full variable domain: DAMVIQNPRYQVTQFGKPVTLSCSQTLNHNVMYWYQQKSSQAPKLLFHYYDKDFNNEADTPDNFQSRRPNTSFCFLDIRSPGLGDTAMYLCATRSESRNQPQHFGDGTRLSIL.

CDR3 in DNA: TGTGCCAGCAGGAGCCAGCGGGTTGCCCGCTACGAGCAGTACTTC. This encodes CASRSQRVARYEQYF. The chain carries TRBV2 and TRBJ2-7; D possibly corresponds to TRBD2 (6 bases). The ends were cut back, 6 bases at V and 3 bases at J, with 18 bases in the middle. Germline values: CDR1 SNHLY, CDR2 FYNNEI. The CDR3 spans 15 residues.

This chain connects TRBV19 to TRBJ1-1; D remains unclear. Germline V gives CDR1 LNHDA, CDR2 SQIVND (reference sequence). The CDR3 loop spans 15 amino acids. Trimming took off 5 bases at V and 1 base at J, with 14 bases between the two ends. This chain's CDR3 is CASSRGNPSNTEAFF. The CDR3, as DNA: TGTGCCAGTAGTCGTGGCAACCCCTCGAACACTGAAGCTTTCTTT.

The V call is TRBV2, the J call TRBJ2-4, with D perhaps matching TRBD1 or TRBD2 (6 bases each). Germline values: CDR1 SNHLY, CDR2 FYNNEI. V lost 8 bases and J lost 1, with 12 bases in between. This CDR3 is built from 14 residues. CDR3 protein: CASRGPRAKNIQYF. CDR3 nucleotides: TGTGCCAGCCGGGGGCCACGGGCCAAAAACATTCAGTACTTC. Together with reference TRBV2 and TRBJ2-4, the CDR3 gives the full variable domain: EPEVTQTPSHQVTQMGQEVILRCVPISNHLYFYWYRQILGQKVEFLVSFYNNEISEKSEIFDDQFSVERPDGSNFTLKIRSTKLEDSAMYFCASRGPRAKNIQYFGAGTRLSVL.

The rearrangement uses TRBV4-3 and TRBJ1-1; D gene ambiguous. This CDR3 contains 14 residues. Germline CDR1 reads LGHNA; CDR2 reads YSLEER. Trimming cost V 0 bases and J 11 bases, with 16 bases left between them. This chain's CDR3 is CASSQDRNEPRAFF. The CDR3 DNA reads as TGCGCCAGCAGCCAAGATAGAAACGAGCCCAGGGCTTTCTTT.

The chain links TRBV19 to TRBJ1-1; D remains ambiguous. The ends were cut back, 5 bases at V and 5 bases at J, with 15 bases in the middle. The CDR3 is 14 residues long. Germline lookup yields CDR1 LNHDA and CDR2 SQIVND (reference sequence). CDR3 amino acids: CASSSRTGNTEAFF. CDR3 nucleotides: TGTGCCAGTAGTTCCCGGACTGGGAATACTGAAGCTTTCTTT.

The genes are TRBV1 and TRBJ1-4; the table's D gene call, TRBD1, was not cross checked with the DNA. TRBV1 is a documented pseudogene. The CDR3 totals 16 residues. CDR3 sequence (DNA): TGCACCAGCAGCCAGGAGACAGGGGTGGCTAATGAAAAACTGTTTTTT. Protein product: CTSSQETGVANEKLFF.

The chain is built from TRBV6-1 and TRBJ2-3, with 7 bases fitting TRBD2. V was pared by 2 bases and J by 2 bases, with 7 bases of the junction left unmatched. The CDR3 is 16 amino acids. Per the germline V gene, CDR1 is MNHNS and CDR2 is SASEGT. CDR3 in DNA: TGTGCCAGCAGTGAAATTTTGGGAGGGGTCACAGATACGCAGTATTTT. Translation gives CASSEILGGVTDTQYF.

The rearrangement uses TRBV5-4 and TRBJ1-1; D remains unclear. V shed 0 bases and J shed 1 base, with 13 bases lying between them. This CDR3 contains 16 residues. The germline V gene has CDR1 SGHNT and CDR2 YYREEE (reference sequence). The CDR3 protein is CASSLALGRSNTEAFF. Written as DNA, the CDR3 is TGTGCCAGCAGCTTGGCTCTGGGCAGGTCGAACACTGAAGCTTTCTTT. Based on the CDR3 plus reference TRBV5-4 and TRBJ1-1, the full variable domain is ETGVTQSPTHLIKTRGQQVTLRCSSQSGHNTVSWYQQALGQGPQFIFQYYREEENGRGNFPPRFSGLQFPNYSSELNVNALELDDSALYLCASSLALGRSNTEAFFGQGTRLTVV.

The V and J genes are TRBV9 and TRBJ1-5, with D possibly being TRBD1 (6 bases). Trimming pared 4 bases from V and 0 bases from J, leaving 14 bases between. From germline, CDR1 is SGDLS and CDR2 YYNGEE. CDR3 size: 16 residues. The CDR3 spells CASSPEDRDSNQPQHF. CDR3 nucleotide sequence: TGTGCCAGCAGCCCCGAGGACAGAGATAGCAATCAGCCCCAGCATTTT.

V and J are TRBV4-3 and TRBJ2-3, with 12 bases identical to TRBD2. V gave up 4 bases and J gave up 0 bases; unmatched junction bases: 5. Germline CDR1 and CDR2: LGHNA and YSLEER. This CDR3 is 17 amino acids long. CDR3 in amino acids: CASSRKGTSGSTDTQYF. CDR3 DNA: TGCGCCAGCAGCCGGAAAGGGACTAGCGGGAGCACAGATACGCAGTATTTT.

A single count supports this clone. Sequence at one end of the junction differs from germline and may be a read error. V and J are TRBV7-7 and TRBJ2-5; D is unresolved. Per germline, CDR1 SSHAT and CDR2 FNYEAQ (reference sequence). This CDR3 is 14 amino acids long. CDR3 DNA sequence: TGTGCTAGCAGCCCCCAAAAGGGTGAGGAGACCCAGTACTTC. It is translated as CASSPQKGEETQYF.